The rows below give T cell receptor beta chains drawn from one sample of a study of shared T cell receptors in the human thymus. Clones were sequenced by immunoSEQ multiplex PCR, and TCRdb holds only the in-frame ones, with some missing. The sample records hundreds of thousands of clones, approximately 80% being singletons. Another study also made use of these data, one on human thymus T cells.

Sequencing input: thymocytes. These receptors all stem from a boy in the first two years of life with a congenital heart defect. The CDR3 runs from the conserved cysteine through the conserved F or W. D genes are given only for firm matches. Clone size is shown for a subset of rows, as once, few, many or a class of expanded clone.

abundance	v_gene	j_gene	d_gene	CDR3nt	CDR3aa
-	TRBV7-2	TRBJ2-5	TRBD1	TGTGCCAGCAGCTCGCGGACAGGGAAAGAGACCCAGTACTTC	CASSSRTGKETQYF
-	TRBV5-8	TRBJ2-1	TRBD2	TGTGCCAGCACCCTGGGACTAGCGGGTGAAAATGAGCAGTTCTTC	CASTLGLAGENEQFF
-	TRBV27	TRBJ2-5	-	TGTGCCAGCAGTTTCGACAGGAGAGGGACAGAGACCCAGTACTTC	CASSFDRRGTETQYF
-	TRBV4-3	TRBJ1-1	-	TGCGCCAGCAGCCCTGGGAGATCCCTGAACACTGAAGCTTTCTTT	CASSPGRSLNTEAFF
-	TRBV5-1	TRBJ1-1	-	TGCGCCAGCAGCCACCTCACCCCAGGGCCCCAGGGTAGGTGGAACACTGAAGCTTTCTTT	CASSHLTPGPQGRWNTEAFF
-	TRBV4-3	TRBJ2-3	TRBD2	TGCGCCAGCAGCCAAGATCTCCTAGCGGGAGAATGTACAGATACGCAGTATTTT	CASSQDLLAGECTDTQYF
-	TRBV5-1	TRBJ2-3	TRBD2	TGCGCCAGCAGCTTCCTCCTAGCGGGAGGGCCCCGGGGCACAGATACGCAGTATTTT	CASSFLLAGGPRGTDTQYF
-	TRBV4-3	TRBJ2-7	-	TGCGCCAGCAGCCAAGGGTGGGGGGAGTACGAGCAGTACTTC	CASSQGWGEYEQYF
-	TRBV6-5	TRBJ1-5	-	TGTGCCAGCAGTTCCCCGGGGGATAGCAATCAGCCCCAGCATTTT	CASSSPGDSNQPQHF
-	TRBV30	TRBJ2-7	TRBD1	TGTGCCTGGAGTGTAGGAAGGACAGGGGCGGACTACGAGCAGTACTTC	CAWSVGRTGADYEQYF
-	TRBV5-1	TRBJ2-1	TRBD2	TGCGCCAGCAGCTTGGGGCTACTAGCGGGAGGGTGGAATGAGCAGTTCTTC	CASSLGLLAGGWNEQFF
once	TRBV18	TRBJ2-1	TRBD2	TGTGCCAGTTCGATCGGACTAGGGAGGAATGAGCAGTTCTTC	CASSIGLGRNEQFF
few	TRBV16	TRBJ1-2	TRBD1	TGTGCCAGCAGCCAATCGACAGGGAATGGCTACACCTTC	CASSQSTGNGYTF
-	TRBV5-1	TRBJ2-5	TRBD2	TGCGCCAGCAGGAGAAGGGAGGGACTAGCGGAGCTAGAAGAGACCCAGTACTTC	CASRRREGLAELEETQYF
-	TRBV6-1	TRBJ2-1	TRBD1	TGTGCCAGCAGTGAATCGGACAGGGGGTTGAACAATGAGCAGTTCTTC	CASSESDRGLNNEQFF
-	TRBV6-1	TRBJ2-7	-	TGTGCCAGCAAACACCGAGCAGGCGAGCAGTACTTC	CASKHRAGEQYF
-	TRBV4-3	TRBJ2-3	TRBD2	TGCGCCAGCAGCCTGACTAGCGGGAGCTCAGATACGCAGTATTTT	CASSLTSGSSDTQYF
-	TRBV28	TRBJ2-7	TRBD2	TGTGCCAGCAGTCTGACTAGCGGGATAGCCTACGAGCAGTACTTC	CASSLTSGIAYEQYF
-	TRBV4-3	TRBJ2-2	-	TGCGCCAGCAGCCATCCCCCAGAGAGGAGGGCGTTAGGGACCGGGGAGCTGTTTTTT	CASSHPPERRALGTGELFF
-	TRBV4-3	TRBJ2-1	TRBD2	TGCGCCAGCAGCCAAGATTCGGGGACTAAAGGGTTCTTC	CASSQDSGTKGFF
-	TRBV4-1	TRBJ2-7	TRBD2	TGCGCCAGCAGCCAAGATGGGGGCCTAGCGGGAGAAAATTACGAGCAGTACTTC	CASSQDGGLAGENYEQYF
-	TRBV18	TRBJ2-1	TRBD2	TGTGCCAGCTCACCAATGGCGGGAGGAAGGGAGCAGTTCTTC	CASSPMAGGREQFF
-	TRBV6-5	TRBJ1-5	TRBD1	TGTGCCAGCAGTGTGACAGGGCTTAAGCCCCAGCATTTT	CASSVTGLKPQHF
-	TRBV4-2	TRBJ2-7	TRBD2	TGTGCCAGCACCTTTAATAGCGGGAGGATCCCCCGCGAGCAGTACTTC	CASTFNSGRIPREQYF
-	TRBV4-1	TRBJ2-1	TRBD2	TGCGCCAGCAGCCAAGGAGCTTACGGGACTAGCGGGAGGGCGACCTACAATGAGCAGTTCTTC	CASSQGAYGTSGRATYNEQFF
few	TRBV4-1	TRBJ2-2	TRBD1	TGCGCCAGCAGCCAAGTTCTCGTGACAGGGGGCGCAGCGAACACCGGGGAGCTGTTTTTT	CASSQVLVTGGAANTGELFF
few	TRBV11-2	TRBJ2-5	-	TGTGCCAGCAGCTTAGTAGGAGAGGAAGAGACCCAGTACTTC	CASSLVGEEETQYF
once	TRBV9	TRBJ1-2	-	TGTGCCAGCAGCGTAGGGTTGGGGCGAGGCTATGGCTACACCTTC	CASSVGLGRGYGYTF
-	TRBV29-1	TRBJ2-7	TRBD1	TGCAGCGTTGTTAGTGACAGGGACTACGAGCAGTACTTC	CSVVSDRDYEQYF
-	TRBV6-5	TRBJ2-7	TRBD2	TGTGCCAGCAGCCCGGGACTAGAGGCCCACGAGCAGTACTTC	CASSPGLEAHEQYF
-	TRBV6-4	TRBJ2-3	-	TGTGCCAGCAGTGACTCGGAGGGACTCGACACAGATACGCAGTATTTT	CASSDSEGLDTDTQYF
-	TRBV28	TRBJ2-1	TRBD2	TGTGCCAGCACCCTTGGCGGACTAGCGTCCCGGTCCTACAATGAGCAGTTCTTC	CASTLGGLASRSYNEQFF
-	TRBV6-1	TRBJ1-2	TRBD1	TGTGCCAGCAGTGGTCATCCGGGACAGGGGGCAGTAGTCTATGGCTACACCTTC	CASSGHPGQGAVVYGYTF
-	TRBV27	TRBJ2-5	-	TGTGCCAGCAGTTTCCGGGCAGGGGAAGAGACCCAGTACTTC	CASSFRAGEETQYF
-	TRBV28	TRBJ2-7	TRBD2	TGTGCCAGCAGTTTATGGACTAGCGGGAGGAGCTCCTACGAGCAGTACTTC	CASSLWTSGRSSYEQYF
-	TRBV11-2	TRBJ1-1	-	TGTGCCAGCAGCCCCGGTCGGGTCACTGAAGCTTTCTTT	CASSPGRVTEAFF
-	TRBV10-3	TRBJ2-7	TRBD2	TGTGCCATCAGCGGGGACCCGGGACTAGCGGTCCACGAGCAGTACTTC	CAISGDPGLAVHEQYF
-	TRBV11-3	TRBJ2-1	TRBD2	TGTGCCAGCAGCTTATTAGCGGGAGGGCGGTATGAGCAGTTCTTC	CASSLLAGGRYEQFF
-	TRBV15	TRBJ2-7	TRBD1	TGTGCCACCAGCAGGGCCGGACAGGGGGGACCCTACGAGCAGTACTTC	CATSRAGQGGPYEQYF
-	TRBV29-1	TRBJ2-7	-	TGCAGCGTTCCCCGGGACACGGGCACCTACGAGCAGTACTTC	CSVPRDTGTYEQYF
once	TRBV18	TRBJ1-5	-	TGTGCCAGCTCACCCACGGGGGGAAATCAGCCCCAGCATTTT	CASSPTGGNQPQHF
-	TRBV4-2	TRBJ2-7	-	TGTGCCAGCAGCCAGCGGGGCGGCAGCTCCTACGAGCAGTACTTC	CASSQRGGSSYEQYF
-	TRBV7-9	TRBJ2-5	-	TGTGCCGGGGGAGGAGAGACCCAGTACTTC	CAGGGETQYF
few	TRBV11-3	TRBJ2-3	-	TGTGCCAGCAGCCCTTCAGACGGGAGTCTCCACACCACAGATACGCAGTATTTT	CASSPSDGSLHTTDTQYF
once	TRBV4-3	TRBJ2-3	TRBD1	TGCGCCAGCAGCCAAGAAGAGGGGACAGGACGGGACAGGAAAAGGGGAACAGATACGCAGTATTTT	CASSQEEGTGRDRKRGTDTQYF
-	TRBV6-1	TRBJ2-7	-	TGTGCCAGCAGTGATATAGGGTGTCCAGGGTCTTTCTACGAGCAGTACTTC	CASSDIGCPGSFYEQYF
-	TRBV6-5	TRBJ1-1	-	TGTGCCAGCAGTTACTCGAGGAACACTGAAGCTTTCTTT	CASSYSRNTEAFF
-	TRBV27	TRBJ1-1	-	TGTGCCAGCAGTCCAGGTGGCAGCACTGAAGCTTTCTTT	CASSPGGSTEAFF
-	TRBV9	TRBJ2-7	-	TGTGCCAGCAGCCCCTCCCCCTACGAGCAGTACTTC	CASSPSPYEQYF
-	TRBV6-5	TRBJ2-3	TRBD2	TGTGCCAGCACTAGGGGGGGCGGGAGGACAGATACGCAGTATTTT	CASTRGGGRTDTQYF
few	TRBV2	TRBJ2-2	TRBD1	TGTGCCAGCAGCCTTGGACAGGACCCGAACACCGGGGAGCTGTTTTTT	CASSLGQDPNTGELFF
-	TRBV5-1	TRBJ2-7	TRBD2	TGCGCCAGCAGCTTGGGCCTAGCGGGGACGTACGAGCAGTACTTC	CASSLGLAGTYEQYF
-	TRBV5-1	TRBJ2-7	TRBD1	TGCGCCAGCAGCCCCAGCCCCGCCAACAGGGGTATCTACGAGCAGTACTTC	CASSPSPANRGIYEQYF
-	TRBV4-1	TRBJ2-7	TRBD2	TGCGCCAGCAGCCAAGATCTGATAGCGGGAGATCTATACGAGCAGTACTTC	CASSQDLIAGDLYEQYF
-	TRBV7-2	TRBJ1-2	-	TGTGCCAGCAGCTTAGGTCCAGGGAAAAGTGGCTACACCTTC	CASSLGPGKSGYTF